What follows are 8 T cell receptor beta chains derived from one specimen sequenced in a study of blood T cell repertoires in COVID-19. Assay used: immunoSEQ multiplex PCR; TCRdb lists only in-frame clones, some missing. Among more than 150,000 clones listed, 80% to 90% were seen once. Sequencing was done on a sample of peripheral blood. The receptors were sampled from a woman in her seventies with acute or convalescent COVID-19.

The gene calls are TRBV15 and TRBJ1-2; D unclear. The V end was cut by 5 bases, the J end by 1 base, with 8 bases between. CDR3 length equals 13 residues. Germline CDR1 is LNHNV and CDR2 is YYDKDF (reference sequence). DNA for the CDR3: TGTGCCACCAGCGACGGGGTTAACTATGGCTACACCTTC. This translates into CATSDGVNYGYTF.

Remarks on this clone: Relative to the germline gene, one junction end is altered; a read error may explain this. The gene calls are TRBV6-1 and TRBJ2-5, with TRBD2 matching over 9 bases. This CDR3 is 14 amino acids long. Per germline, CDR1 MNHNS and CDR2 SASEGT. CDR3 in amino acids: CASGDSGGGGTQYF. Written as DNA, the CDR3 is TGTGCCAGCGGTGATAGCGGGGGCGGTGGGACCCAGTACTTC.

This chain uses TRBV15 with TRBJ2-7; the match to TRBD2 covers 10 bases. Unmatched junction bases numbered 3, after V lost 4 bases and J lost 3 bases. The CDR3 is made up of 14 amino acids. CDR1 is LNHNV, CDR2 YYDKDF, per germline (reference sequence). The CDR3 nucleotides are TGTGCCACCAGCAAACCTAGCGGGGGCTACGAGCAGTACTTC. Amino acids: CATSKPSGGYEQYF. Using reference TRBV15 and TRBJ2-7 for the parts outside the CDR3, the full variable domain is DAMVIQNPRYQVTQFGKPVTLSCSQTLNHNVMYWYQQKSSQAPKLLFHYYDKDFNNEADTPDNFQSRRPNTSFCFLDIRSPGLGDTAMYLCATSKPSGGYEQYFGPGTRLTVT.

The V call is TRBV7-2, the J call TRBJ2-3; the D gene is possibly TRBD2 (5 bases). The CDR3 has 15 residues. Germline-derived CDR1 and CDR2 are SGHTA and FQGNSA. Trimming took off 6 bases at V and 2 bases at J, with 15 bases between the two ends. The CDR3 is CASSRTGMFTDTQYF. CDR3 DNA: TGTGCCAGCAGTCGAACGGGAATGTTCACAGATACGCAGTATTTT.

The CDR3 loop is CASRKEGQLNTEAFF. The CDR3 DNA reads as TGTGCCAGCAGGAAAGAGGGACAACTGAACACTGAAGCTTTCTTT. This rearrangement joins TRBV2 to TRBJ1-1, with a weak D call TRBD1 (6 bases). V was trimmed by 6 bases and J by 0 bases, leaving 14 bases between them. The CDR3 length is 15 residues. Germline CDR1 SNHLY, CDR2 FYNNEI.

The chain recombines TRBV3-1 (or the pseudogene TRBV3-2) with TRBJ2-5, with 15 nucleotides matching TRBD2. Germline lookup yields CDR1 LGHDT and CDR2 YNNKEL (reference sequence). The CDR3 is made up of 18 amino acids. V was pared by 1 base and J by 6 bases, with 9 bases of the junction left unmatched. The CDR3 is CASSQVGLAGGDLKTQYF. In nucleotides, the CDR3 is TGTGCCAGCAGCCAAGTTGGACTAGCGGGGGGGGACCTGAAGACCCAGTACTTC.

V usage is TRBV4-1 and J usage is TRBJ1-2, with D perhaps matching TRBD1 (5 bases). The germline gives CDR1 MGHRA, CDR2 YSYEKL. CDR3 length: 14 amino acids. Trimming removed 0 bases at V and 4 bases at J, with 9 bases between. Here the CDR3 reads CASSQDHQGYGYTF. For the CDR3, the DNA is TGCGCCAGCAGCCAAGATCACCAGGGCTATGGCTACACCTTC.

The J gene is TRBJ1-3, the V gene TRBV30; tentatively, D is TRBD1 (6 bases). Germline V gene sequence: CDR1 GTSNPN, CDR2 SVGIG (reference sequence). The CDR3 runs 16 residues. The ends were cut back, 0 bases at V and 0 bases at J, with 12 bases in the middle. The CDR3 DNA is TGTGCCTGGAGTGTTTCGGGACACCACTCTGGAAACACCATATATTTT. Protein sequence: CAWSVSGHHSGNTIYF.